This T cell receptor beta chain comes out of a study of blood T cell repertoires in COVID-19. The wider study: The cDNA or gDNA used as material had been derived from T cells, B-cell-depleted T cells, or PBMCs.

Germline lookup yields CDR1 MNHEY and CDR2 SMNVEV (reference sequence). The CDR3 consists of 16 residues. V lost 6 bases and J lost 4, with 21 bases in between. Original handling: Reference gene primer amplification gave estimated nucleated cell counts. Produced via immunoSEQ multiplex PCR; TCRdb's table is partial and in-frame only. V, J and clone size reflect that table, while D and trimming were determined from the DNA. The sample has a few hundred thousand clones; approximately 89% are singletons. Enrollees, about 18 to 100 years old, lived in about two dozen US areas. Cohorts were based on clinical histories the participants reported.

The rearrangement uses TRBV27 and TRBJ1-1; D is possibly TRBD1 (6 bases). This sequence originates from a middle-aged woman who had been exposed to COVID-19. Input material: PBMCs or T cells enriched from blood (not recorded which). In DNA, the CDR3 is TGTGCCAGCAGCTGGGACACATCCCTTTCGGGCACTGAAGCTTTCTTT. It codes for CASSWDTSLSGTEAFF.